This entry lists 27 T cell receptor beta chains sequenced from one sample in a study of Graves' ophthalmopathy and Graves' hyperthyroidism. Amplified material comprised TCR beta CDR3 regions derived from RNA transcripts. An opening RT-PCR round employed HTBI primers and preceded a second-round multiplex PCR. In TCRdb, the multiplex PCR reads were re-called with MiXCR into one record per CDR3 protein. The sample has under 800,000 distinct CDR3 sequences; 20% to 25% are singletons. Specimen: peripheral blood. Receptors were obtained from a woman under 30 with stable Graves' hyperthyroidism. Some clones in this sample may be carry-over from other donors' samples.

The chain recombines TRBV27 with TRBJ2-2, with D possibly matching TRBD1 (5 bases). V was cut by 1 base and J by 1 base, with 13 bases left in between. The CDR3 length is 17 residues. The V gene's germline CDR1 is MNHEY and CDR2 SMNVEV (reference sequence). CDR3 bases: TGTGCCAGCAGTTTATTACAGGAGATCGGGAACACCGGGGAGCTGTTTTTT. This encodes CASSLLQEIGNTGELFF.

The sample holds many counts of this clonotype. The CDR3 sequence is CASSRQLNGYTF. The CDR3 DNA sequence: TGTGCCAGCAGCCGACAGTTGAATGGCTACACCTTC. The rearrangement uses TRBV7-9 and TRBJ1-2; maybe TRBD1 (5 bases). CDR1 and CDR2 (germline): SEHNR, FQNEAQ (reference sequence). The CDR3 has 12 residues. V lost 5 bases to trimming and J lost 6 bases, with 10 bases between them.

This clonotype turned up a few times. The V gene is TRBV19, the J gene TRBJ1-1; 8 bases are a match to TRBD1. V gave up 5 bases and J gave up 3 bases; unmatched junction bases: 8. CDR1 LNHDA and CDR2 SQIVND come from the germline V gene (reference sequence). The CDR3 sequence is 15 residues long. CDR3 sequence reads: CASSAWTGKDTEAFF. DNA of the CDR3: TGTGCCAGTAGTGCCTGGACAGGGAAGGACACTGAAGCTTTCTTT.

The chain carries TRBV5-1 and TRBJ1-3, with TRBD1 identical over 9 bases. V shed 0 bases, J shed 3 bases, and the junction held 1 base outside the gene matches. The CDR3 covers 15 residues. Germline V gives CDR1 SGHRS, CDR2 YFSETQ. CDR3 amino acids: CASSLDRGHGNTIYF. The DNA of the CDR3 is TGCGCCAGCAGCTTGGACAGGGGGCATGGAAACACCATATATTTT.

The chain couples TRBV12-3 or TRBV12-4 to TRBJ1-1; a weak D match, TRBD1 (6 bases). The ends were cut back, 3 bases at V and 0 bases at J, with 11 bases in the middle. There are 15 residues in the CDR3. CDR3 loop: CASSFRGAMNTEAFF. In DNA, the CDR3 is TGTGCCAGCAGTTTTCGGGGGGCCATGAACACTGAAGCTTTCTTT.

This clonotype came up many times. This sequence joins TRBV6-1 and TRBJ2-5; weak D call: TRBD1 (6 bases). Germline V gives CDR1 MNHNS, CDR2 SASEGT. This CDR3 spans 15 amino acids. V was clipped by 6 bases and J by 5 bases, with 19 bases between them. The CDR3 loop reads CASRNELQGWETQYF. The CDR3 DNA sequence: TGTGCCAGCAGGAATGAGTTACAGGGTTGGGAGACCCAGTACTTC.

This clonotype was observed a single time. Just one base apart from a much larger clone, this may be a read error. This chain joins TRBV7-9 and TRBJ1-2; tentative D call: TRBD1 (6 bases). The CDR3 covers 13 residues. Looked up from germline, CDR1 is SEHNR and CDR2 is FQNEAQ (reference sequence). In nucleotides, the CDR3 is TGTGCCAGCTGCTTAGGGGGGACGAAAGGCTACACCTTC. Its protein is CASCLGGTKGYTF.

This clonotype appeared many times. CDR3 nucleotides: TGTGCCAGCAGCTTAGTGAGCGGGAGTAACAATGAGCAGTTCTTC. Amino acids: CASSLVSGSNNEQFF. The chain is built from TRBV7-2 and TRBJ2-1, with TRBD2 matching 8 bases. The V and J ends lost 1 base and 5 bases, in that order; junction bases with no gene match: 4. In germline, CDR1 is SGHTA, CDR2 FQGNSA. The CDR3 contains 15 residues.

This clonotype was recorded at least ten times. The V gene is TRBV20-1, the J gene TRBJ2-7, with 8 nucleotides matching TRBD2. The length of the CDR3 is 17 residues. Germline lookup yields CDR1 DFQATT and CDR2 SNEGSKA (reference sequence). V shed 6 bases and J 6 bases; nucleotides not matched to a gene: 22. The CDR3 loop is CSALNSLAGLPGGEQYF. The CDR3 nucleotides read TGCAGTGCCCTTAATAGTCTAGCGGGCCTCCCCGGGGGCGAGCAGTACTTC.

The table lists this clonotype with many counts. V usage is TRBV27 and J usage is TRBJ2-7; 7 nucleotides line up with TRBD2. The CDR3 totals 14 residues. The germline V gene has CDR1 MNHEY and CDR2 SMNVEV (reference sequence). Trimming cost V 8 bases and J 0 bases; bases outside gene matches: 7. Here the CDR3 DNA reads TGTGCCAGCTCATCAACTAGCGCCTCCTACGAGCAGTACTTC. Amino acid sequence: CASSSTSASYEQYF.

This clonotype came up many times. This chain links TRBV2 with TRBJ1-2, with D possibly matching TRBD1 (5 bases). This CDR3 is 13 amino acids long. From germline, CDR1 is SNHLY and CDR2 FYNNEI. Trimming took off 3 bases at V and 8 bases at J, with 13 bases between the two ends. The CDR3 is CASSDPQGRGYTF. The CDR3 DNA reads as TGTGCCAGCAGTGACCCCCAGGGTAGAGGCTACACCTTC.

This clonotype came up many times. For the CDR3, the DNA is TGTGCCAGCAGTTTTGTGGGGGTTCAGCCCCAGCATTTT. Translation gives CASSFVGVQPQHF. The genes are TRBV12-3 or TRBV12-4 and TRBJ1-5, with a possible D match to TRBD1 (5 bases). The CDR3 totals 13 residues. The germline V and J ends were trimmed by 3 bases and 6 bases, with 9 bases remaining between them.

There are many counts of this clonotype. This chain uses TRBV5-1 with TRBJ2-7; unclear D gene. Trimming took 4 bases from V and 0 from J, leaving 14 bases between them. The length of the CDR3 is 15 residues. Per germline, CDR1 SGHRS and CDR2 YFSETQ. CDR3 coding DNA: TGCGCCAGCAGCCCTGGTGGGGTCAGCTCCTACGAGCAGTACTTC. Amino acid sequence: CASSPGGVSSYEQYF.

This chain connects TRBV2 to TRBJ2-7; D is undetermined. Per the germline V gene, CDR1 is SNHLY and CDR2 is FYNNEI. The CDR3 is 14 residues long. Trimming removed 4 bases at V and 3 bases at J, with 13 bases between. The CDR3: CASSGKGPNYEQYF. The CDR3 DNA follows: TGTGCCAGCAGTGGGAAGGGCCCGAACTACGAGCAGTACTTC.

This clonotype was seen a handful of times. The CDR3 protein is CSARPRTGGLTEAFF. The CDR3, as DNA: TGCAGTGCTAGACCCCGTACGGGGGGGCTTACTGAAGCTTTCTTT. V is TRBV20-1 and J is TRBJ1-1, with D perhaps matching TRBD1 (6 bases). CDR1 is DFQATT, CDR2 SNEGSKA, per germline (reference sequence). The CDR3 runs to 15 residues. Trimming took 2 bases from V and 5 from J, leaving 18 bases between them.

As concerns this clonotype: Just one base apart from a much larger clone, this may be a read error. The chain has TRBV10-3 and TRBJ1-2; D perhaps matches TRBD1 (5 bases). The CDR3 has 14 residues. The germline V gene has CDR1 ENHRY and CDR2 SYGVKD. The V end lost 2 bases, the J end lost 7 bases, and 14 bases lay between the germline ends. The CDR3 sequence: CAISEAQGDCGYTF. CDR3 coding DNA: TGTGCCATCAGTGAGGCCCAGGGAGACTGTGGCTACACCTTC.

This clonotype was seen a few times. The CDR3 protein is CASSPRGGTGNTIYF. The DNA of the CDR3 is TGTGCCAGCAGTCCACGTGGGGGGACTGGAAACACCATATATTTT. This chain joins TRBV27 and TRBJ1-3; D is possibly TRBD1 (5 bases). This CDR3 is built from 15 residues. The germline V gene encodes CDR1 MNHEY and CDR2 SMNVEV (reference sequence). V was clipped by 5 bases and J by 2 bases, with 13 bases between them.

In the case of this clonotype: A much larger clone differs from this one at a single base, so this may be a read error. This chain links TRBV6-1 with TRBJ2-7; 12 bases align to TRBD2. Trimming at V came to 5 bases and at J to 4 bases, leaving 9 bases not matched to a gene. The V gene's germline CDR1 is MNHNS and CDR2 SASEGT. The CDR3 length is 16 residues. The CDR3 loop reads CASSRITSGGWYEQYF. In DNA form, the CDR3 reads TGTGCCAGCAGTAGGATAACTAGCGGGGGGTGGTACGAGCAGTACTTC.

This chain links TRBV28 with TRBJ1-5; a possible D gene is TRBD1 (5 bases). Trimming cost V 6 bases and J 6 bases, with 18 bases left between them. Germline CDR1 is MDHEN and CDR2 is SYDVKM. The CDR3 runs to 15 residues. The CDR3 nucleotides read TGTGCCAGCAGCCCCGGGACCAAAAACGGTCAGCCCCAGCATTTT. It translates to CASSPGTKNGQPQHF.

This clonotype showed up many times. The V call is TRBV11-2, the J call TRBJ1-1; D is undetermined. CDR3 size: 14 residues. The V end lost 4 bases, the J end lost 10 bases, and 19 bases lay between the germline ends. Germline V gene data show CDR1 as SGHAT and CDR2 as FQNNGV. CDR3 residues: CASSSLGSSDGAFF. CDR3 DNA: TGTGCCAGCAGCTCGCTCGGGTCCTCTGACGGAGCTTTCTTT.

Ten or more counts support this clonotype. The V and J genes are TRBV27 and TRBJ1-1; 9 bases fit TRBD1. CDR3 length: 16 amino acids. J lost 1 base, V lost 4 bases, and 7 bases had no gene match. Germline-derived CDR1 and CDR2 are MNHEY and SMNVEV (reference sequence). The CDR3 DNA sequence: TGTGCCAGCAGTTCCTACAGGGGGCGGGGGAACACTGAAGCTTTCTTT. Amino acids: CASSSYRGRGNTEAFF.

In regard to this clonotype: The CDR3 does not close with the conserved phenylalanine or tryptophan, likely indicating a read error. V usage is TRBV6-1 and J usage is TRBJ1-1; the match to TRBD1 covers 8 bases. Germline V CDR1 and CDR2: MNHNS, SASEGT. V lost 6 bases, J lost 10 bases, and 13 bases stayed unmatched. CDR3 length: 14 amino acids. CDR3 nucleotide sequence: TGTGCCAGCAGGGGCCTAAGGACAGGGCTACGAGCTTTCCTT. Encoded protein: CASRGLRTGLRAFL.

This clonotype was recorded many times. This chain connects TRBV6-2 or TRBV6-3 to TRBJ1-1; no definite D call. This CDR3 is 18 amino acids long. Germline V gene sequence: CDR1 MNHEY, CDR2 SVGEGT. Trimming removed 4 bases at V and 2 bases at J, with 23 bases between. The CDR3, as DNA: TGTGCCAGCAGTTTCGGGCCGAGCCGACTCAACTACAACACTGAAGCTTTCTTT. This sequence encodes CASSFGPSRLNYNTEAFF.

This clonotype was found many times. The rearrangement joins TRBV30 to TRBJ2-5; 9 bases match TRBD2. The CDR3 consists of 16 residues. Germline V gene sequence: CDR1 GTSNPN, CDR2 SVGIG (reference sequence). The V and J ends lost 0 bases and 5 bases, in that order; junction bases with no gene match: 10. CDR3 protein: CAWSVPPGTSSETQYF. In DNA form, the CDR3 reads TGTGCCTGGAGTGTGCCCCCCGGGACTAGCAGCGAGACCCAGTACTTC. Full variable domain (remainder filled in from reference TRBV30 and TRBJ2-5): SQTIHQWPATLVQPVGSPLSLECTVEGTSNPNLYWYRQAAGRGLQLLFYSVGIGQISSEVPQNLSASRPQDRQFILSSKKLLLSDSGFYLCAWSVPPGTSSETQYFGPGTRLLVL.

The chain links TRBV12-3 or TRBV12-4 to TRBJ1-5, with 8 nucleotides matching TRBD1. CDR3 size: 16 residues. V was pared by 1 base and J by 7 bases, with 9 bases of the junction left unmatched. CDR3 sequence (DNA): TGTGCCAGCAGTTTAGGTGGCAGGGGGCTTAAACAGCCCCAGCATTTT. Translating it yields CASSLGGRGLKQPQHF.

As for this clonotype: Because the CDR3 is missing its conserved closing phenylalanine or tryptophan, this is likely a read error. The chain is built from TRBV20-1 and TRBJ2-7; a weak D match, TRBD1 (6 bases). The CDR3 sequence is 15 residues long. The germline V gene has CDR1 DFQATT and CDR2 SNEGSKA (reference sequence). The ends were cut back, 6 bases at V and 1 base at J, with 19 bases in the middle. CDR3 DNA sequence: TGCAGTGCAAGGGGGACGGGGCCCCTATCCTACGAGCAGTACCTC. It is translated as CSARGTGPLSYEQYL.

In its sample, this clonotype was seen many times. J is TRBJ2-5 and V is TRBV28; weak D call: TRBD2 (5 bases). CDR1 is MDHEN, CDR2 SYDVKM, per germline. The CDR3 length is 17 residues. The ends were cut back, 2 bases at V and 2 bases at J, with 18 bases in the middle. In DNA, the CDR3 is TGTGCCAGCAGTTTAAAGGAATGGTTCCGGGGTCAAGAGACCCAGTACTTC. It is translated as CASSLKEWFRGQETQYF.